The following is a T cell receptor beta chain sequence with its context. This entry comes from a study of somatic mutations in cytotoxic T cells in rheumatoid arthritis. Assay used: immunoSEQ multiplex PCR; TCRdb lists only in-frame clones, some missing. The sample has under 20,000 clones, 80% to 90% seen once. Germline lookup yields CDR1 MNHEY and CDR2 SVGAGI. This CDR3 comprises 15 residues. The V end lost 6 bases, the J end lost 1 base, and 12 bases lay between the germline ends. The sequence derives from a man aged 40-49 years in good health. Specimen: CD8+ T cells sorted from blood. The V and J genes are TRBV6-5 and TRBJ2-2, with D possibly matching TRBD2 (6 bases). The CDR3 sequence: CASSFGGVNTGELFF. The CDR3 nucleotides read TGTGCCAGCAGCTTCGGCGGGGTGAACACCGGGGAGCTGTTTTTT.